These 16 T cell receptor beta chains were sequenced from one sample in a study of cytomegalovirus exposure and HLA in healthy donors. This PCR relied on a set of 60 Vbeta primers and 13 Jbeta primers. TCRdb keeps only in-frame clones here, not all; method: immunoSEQ multiplex PCR. The data show 150,000 to 180,000 clones, roughly 72% seen once. Sequences were obtained from PBMCs. These receptors all come from a man under 40 in good health and CMV-seronegative.

This clone was detected once. Relative to the germline gene, one junction end is altered; a read error may explain this. V and J are TRBV6-1 and TRBJ2-5, with 7 bases identical to TRBD2. The J call may be faulty, since TRBJ2-7 better matches the DNA end. The germline V gene has CDR1 MNHNS and CDR2 SASEGT. This CDR3 has 16 amino acids. The CDR3 DNA is TGTGCCAGCAGCGAAGGGGTTTGGGGGGGCTCCTACGAGCAGTACTTC. Translation gives CASSEGVWGGSYEQYF.

The chain employs TRBV7-9 and TRBJ2-1; 8 bases map to TRBD2. The ends lost 3 bases at V and 7 bases at J; junction bases unmatched: 5. This CDR3 region has 14 residues. Germline assignment: CDR1 SEHNR and CDR2 FQNEAQ (reference sequence). The CDR3 DNA reads TGTGCCAGCAGCTTCGGGACTAGTTCTAATGAGCAGTTCTTC. It specifies CASSFGTSSNEQFF.

The V call is TRBV15, the J call TRBJ2-5; TRBD2 matches at 7 bases. J lost 5 bases, V lost 1 base, and 1 base had no gene match. CDR1 LNHNV and CDR2 YYDKDF come from the germline V gene (reference sequence). The CDR3 is made up of 13 amino acids. CDR3 DNA sequence: TGTGCCACCAGCAGAGTGCGGGAGGAGACCCAGTACTTC. Translation: CATSRVREETQYF. The full variable domain, rest sourced from reference TRBV15 and TRBJ2-5, is DAMVIQNPRYQVTQFGKPVTLSCSQTLNHNVMYWYQQKSSQAPKLLFHYYDKDFNNEADTPDNFQSRRPNTSFCFLDIRSPGLGDTAMYLCATSRVREETQYFGPGTRLLVL.

CDR3 nucleotide sequence: TGTGCCAGCAGCTTAGAAACAGGGGGGTCCTACGAGCAGTACTTC. It codes for CASSLETGGSYEQYF. V and J are TRBV7-2 and TRBJ2-7; TRBD1 aligns across 8 bases. This CDR3 has 15 amino acids. From germline, CDR1 is SGHTA and CDR2 FQGNSA. V was pared by 1 base and J by 1 base, with 3 bases of the junction left unmatched.

This clone came up a few times. V gene TRBV19 combines with J gene TRBJ2-5; 7 positions agree with TRBD2. This CDR3 is 13 amino acids long. The trim removed 3 bases at V and 5 bases at J, leaving 3 bases unmatched. Germline values: CDR1 LNHDA, CDR2 SQIVND (reference sequence). CDR3 nucleotide sequence: TGTGCCAGTAGTATCCCCGGGGGGGAGACCCAGTACTTC. Its translation: CASSIPGGETQYF. Using reference TRBV19 and TRBJ2-5 for the parts outside the CDR3, the full variable domain is DGGITQSPKYLFRKEGQNVTLSCEQNLNHDAMYWYRQDPGQGLRLIYYSQIVNDFQKGDIAEGYSVSREKKESFPLTVTSAQKNPTAFYLCASSIPGGETQYFGPGTRLLVL.

This clone was detected only a few times. The chain is built from TRBV7-9 and TRBJ1-1; D is perhaps TRBD1 (6 bases). Trimming pared 5 bases from V and 2 bases from J, leaving 9 bases between. Germline V gene lookup returns CDR1 SEHNR and CDR2 FQNEAQ (reference sequence). The CDR3 consists of 13 residues. CDR3 DNA sequence: TGTGCCAGCAGCCGGACAGATAACACTGAAGCTTTCTTT. Translation: CASSRTDNTEAFF.

In this sample, this clone turned up once. The J gene is TRBJ2-5, the V gene TRBV6-5, with D perhaps TRBD2 (5 bases). V was cut by 4 bases and J by 5 bases, with 11 bases left in between. Germline V lookup: CDR1 MNHEY, CDR2 SVGAGI. The CDR3 covers 13 residues. This CDR3 is CASSLRDRETQYF. The CDR3 DNA sequence: TGTGCCAGCAGTTTGAGGGATCGGGAGACCCAGTACTTC.

This clone occurred a few times. The V call is TRBV28, the J call TRBJ1-6, with D possibly TRBD1 on 6 matching bases. V shed 4 bases and J shed 9 bases, with 16 bases lying between them. The CDR3 covers 15 residues. Germline V gives CDR1 MDHEN, CDR2 SYDVKM. The DNA of the CDR3 is TGTGCCAGCAGTTCACTCACAGGGCGGTCTTCACCCCTCCACTTT. Amino acids: CASSSLTGRSSPLHF.

The chain carries TRBV28 and TRBJ1-6; D perhaps matches TRBD1 (5 bases). The germline V gene has CDR1 MDHEN and CDR2 SYDVKM. This CDR3 spans 14 amino acids. Trimming cost V 6 bases and J 2 bases, with 8 bases left between them. CDR3 in DNA: TGTGCCAGCAGCCGGACAACCTATAATTCACCCCTCCACTTT. It yields the protein CASSRTTYNSPLHF.

There are a few counts of this clone. This chain links TRBV6-4 with TRBJ2-2, with D tentatively TRBD2 (5 bases). V was pared by 2 bases and J by 3 bases, with 7 bases between. Germline V lookup: CDR1 MRHNA, CDR2 SNTAGT. This CDR3 comprises 14 residues. The CDR3 DNA reads TGTGCCAGCAGTGACCTAGCCTACACCGGGGAGCTGTTTTTT. The encoded protein is CASSDLAYTGELFF.

Concerning this clone: The limits of the CDR3 on the DNA are not certain, so only TCRdb's listed CDR3 is given. The chain carries TRBV30 and TRBJ1-5; TRBD1 was called by the table and not checked on the DNA. Termini included, the CDR3 measures 14 amino acids. The V gene's germline CDR1 is GTSNPN and CDR2 SVGIG (reference sequence). CDR3 residues: CAWSVGTGNQPQNF.

This chain joins TRBV5-1 and TRBJ2-7; 11 bases line up with TRBD1. This CDR3 contains 13 residues. Losses at the gene ends were 6 bases for V and 7 bases for J; bases not matched to a gene: 6. Germline values: CDR1 SGHRS, CDR2 YFSETQ. The CDR3: CASKGQGAGEQYF. CDR3 bases: TGCGCCAGCAAAGGACAGGGGGCGGGGGAGCAGTACTTC.

The chain joins TRBV6-1 to TRBJ2-7, with TRBD1 identical over 7 bases. The CDR3 covers 15 residues. Germline V gene data show CDR1 as MNHNS and CDR2 as SASEGT. V lost 5 bases, J lost 3 bases, and 10 bases stayed unmatched. The CDR3 sequence: CASSPYTGANYEQYF. Written as DNA, the CDR3 is TGTGCCAGCAGTCCTTATACAGGGGCCAACTACGAGCAGTACTTC.

J is TRBJ1-1 and V is TRBV5-1, with 7 bases matching TRBD1. Germline-derived CDR1 and CDR2 are SGHRS and YFSETQ. The CDR3 is made up of 14 amino acids. The trim removed 3 bases at V and 1 base at J, leaving 3 bases unmatched. The CDR3 loop is CASSWDSGNTEAFF. CDR3 bases: TGCGCCAGCAGCTGGGACAGTGGGAACACTGAAGCTTTCTTT.

The V and J genes are TRBV7-9 and TRBJ1-1; perhaps TRBD1 as D (6 bases). CDR1 and CDR2 from the germline V gene are SEHNR and FQNEAQ (reference sequence). This CDR3 contains 16 residues. V was cut by 3 bases and J by 4 bases, with 18 bases left in between. The CDR3 DNA sequence: TGTGCCAGCAGCTTGGGGGCAGGAGCTGCGGGCACTGAAGCTTTCTTT. Its translation: CASSLGAGAAGTEAFF.

This clone was observed a few times. The chain uses TRBV15 and TRBJ2-5, with TRBD2 matching 13 bases. The CDR3 totals 14 residues. The germline V gene has CDR1 LNHNV and CDR2 YYDKDF (reference sequence). V shed 7 bases, J shed 5 bases, and the junction held 4 bases outside the gene matches. The chain's CDR3 is CATNPGLAGETQYF. The CDR3 nucleotides read TGTGCCACCAACCCGGGACTAGCGGGGGAGACCCAGTACTTC.